This entry describes one TCR beta chain. Its antigen is unidentified. Libraries were prepared by immunoSEQ multiplex PCR; TCRdb keeps only in-frame clonotypes and omits some of them. The table has 20,000 to 25,000 clones, about four fifths seen once; the top ten hold over 25%. This sample was taken from a study of OX40 agonist ivuxolimab in advanced cancers. Study outcomes and limitations: More expanded clones were seen, on average, in CD8+ T cells than in CD4+.

This CDR3 region has 14 residues. Germline loops: CDR1 SGHTS, CDR2 YDEGEE. With 4 bases removed from V and 2 bases from J, the gap between germline ends came to 12 bases. Sequenced material: CD4+ or CD8+ T cells sorted from blood, taken in a trial of the OX40 agonist ivuxolimab. This chain joins TRBV5-8 and TRBJ1-2; no reliable D call. This TCR came from an adult with an advanced solid tumor such as melanoma, head and neck, liver or kidney cancer. The DNA of the CDR3 is TGTGCCAGCAGCCCCAGACGGACCAACTATGGCTACACCTTC. Protein: CASSPRRTNYGYTF.